This entry describes one TCR beta chain. There is no known antigen for this receptor. Nothing much larger sits one base from this clone, and base qualities are not available. The trial excluded patients who had a history of autoimmune disease or were on systemic immunosuppression. Peripheral blood for TCR sequencing was drawn from every dose cohort at baseline, at cycle 4 day 1 and at cycle 7 day 1. The samples were taken from a phase I, first-in-human, multicenter, open-label dose-escalation trial of ivuxolimab. Adults with locally advanced or metastatic melanoma, renal cell, hepatocellular, or head and neck squamous cell carcinoma were enrolled in the trial. Before TCR sequencing, CD4+ T cells and CD8+ T cells from peripheral blood were sorted into separate populations. For sequencing of the TCRbeta CDR3 region, genomic DNA was extracted from the sorted cells. The immunoSEQ Assay was used to sequence the TCRbeta CDR3 regions. TCRdb carries this immuneACCESS record with in-frame sequences only. Its versions omit some clonotypes, under half of them owing to an unresolved V gene in the studies checked, with the rest unexplained. In this sample the table shows about 83,000 clones, over 75% of which occur a single time. The top ten clones comprise more than 0.6% of the sample.

The data were taken from a study of OX40 agonist ivuxolimab in advanced cancers. Study-wide context: The costimulatory receptor OX40 (CD134) was targeted by ivuxolimab, a fully human IgG2 agonistic monoclonal antibody. Intravenous ivuxolimab was administered to patients every 2 weeks at six dose levels: 0.01, 0.1, 0.3, 1.5, 3 and 10 mg/kg. Of the approximately 53 patients in dose escalation, about 20 had hepatocellular carcinoma, some 15 had melanoma, 9 had renal cell carcinoma and 9 had head and neck cancer. In the dose-escalation cohort, roughly 82% of patients were male, and the mean age was around 60 years with a range of roughly 20 to 80. Prior anti-PD-1, anti-PD-L1 or anti-CTLA-4 therapy was permitted, and checkpoint inhibitors had been received by roughly 40% of dose-escalation patients. Partial responses occurred in three dose-escalation patients: two with cutaneous melanoma and one with hepatocellular carcinoma. Peripheral TCRbeta sequencing aimed to test whether ivuxolimab altered TCR sequence diversity and caused clonal T-cell expansion. The paper covers the monotherapy dose-escalation part of the phase I ivuxolimab trial, which included N of about 50 patients.

Beyond this particular receptor, the publication reports: Which antigens the clonally expanded peripheral T cells were specific for was not determined. Clonal expansion of both CD4+ and CD8+ blood T cells was observed from baseline to week 6 at doses 0.1 to 3.0 mg/kg. Low levels of normalized T-cell clonal expansion were also shown by some nonresponding patients. In the 0.1-3.0 mg/kg groups, partial responders had among the lowest normalized peripheral clonal expansion, particularly in CD8+ T cells. After ivuxolimab, more expanded clones were found on average in CD8+ T cells than in CD4+ T cells.

V lost 2 bases and J lost 5 bases, and the count of bases not matched to a germline gene is 12. The CDR3 holds 19 amino acids from the cysteine to the phenylalanine. The only DNA kept is the CDR3, 57 bases in frame from the first base. Based on the germline V gene, the CDR1 and CDR2 sequences are SGHTA and FQGNSA. The rearranged chain carries TRBV7-2 and TRBJ2-3; the junction holds 14 bases that match TRBD2. The sample in question was CD4+ or CD8+ T cells sorted from blood, obtained in a trial of the OX40 agonist ivuxolimab. The receptor comes from an adult with an advanced solid tumor such as melanoma, head and neck, liver or kidney cancer. The CDR3 region: CASSLHGTSGGPSVDTQYF. The DNA sequence follows: TGTGCCAGCAGCTTACACGGGACTAGCGGGGGCCCATCCGTAGATACGCAGTATTTT.